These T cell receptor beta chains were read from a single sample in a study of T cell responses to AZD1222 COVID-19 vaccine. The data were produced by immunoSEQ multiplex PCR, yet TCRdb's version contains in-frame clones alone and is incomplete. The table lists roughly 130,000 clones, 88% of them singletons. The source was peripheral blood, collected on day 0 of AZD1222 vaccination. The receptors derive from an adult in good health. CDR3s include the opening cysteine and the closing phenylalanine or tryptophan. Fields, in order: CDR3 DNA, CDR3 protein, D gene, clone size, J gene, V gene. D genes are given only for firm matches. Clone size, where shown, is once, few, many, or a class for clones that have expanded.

DNA: TGTGCCAGCCATTCGCTGGGCGAGCAGTACTTC
CDR3: CASHSLGEQYF
D: .
size: .
J: TRBJ2-7
V: TRBV6-6

DNA: TGTGCCAGCAGACCGCAGGCGGGTGCCTCCTACAATGAGCAGTTCTTC
CDR3: CASRPQAGASYNEQFF
D: .
size: .
J: TRBJ2-1
V: TRBV11-2

DNA: TGCGCCAGCAGCTTGCATTCTAGGGGGACGGCTGTCATCTACGAGCAGTACTTC
CDR3: CASSLHSRGTAVIYEQYF
D: .
size: .
J: TRBJ2-7
V: TRBV5-1

DNA: TGTGCCAGCAGTTCCGGGACAGGAAGACTCACTGAAGCTTTCTTT
CDR3: CASSSGTGRLTEAFF
D: TRBD1
size: .
J: TRBJ1-1
V: TRBV6-5

DNA: TGTGCCAGTAGCGGGCAGAGGACAAACGGACTATACGAGCAGTACTTC
CDR3: CASSGQRTNGLYEQYF
D: .
size: .
J: TRBJ2-7
V: TRBV19

DNA: TGTGCCAGTAGTATCGGCGGGACAGCTAGCACAGATACGCAGTATTTT
CDR3: CASSIGGTASTDTQYF
D: .
size: .
J: TRBJ2-3
V: TRBV19

DNA: TGTGCCAGCAGTACCTACGCAGCTAATGAAAAACTGTTTTTT
CDR3: CASSTYAANEKLFF
D: .
size: .
J: TRBJ1-4
V: TRBV7-9

DNA: TGCAGCGTAATAGCGGGAGGGGGTGAGCAGTTCTTC
CDR3: CSVIAGGGEQFF
D: TRBD2
size: .
J: TRBJ2-1
V: TRBV29-1

DNA: TGCAGTGCTAGTGACAGGGGAAACACCATATATTTT
CDR3: CSASDRGNTIYF
D: .
size: .
J: TRBJ1-3
V: TRBV20-1

DNA: TGTGCCAGCAGCCTGGGCCCAGCGGGGGGGGATCGGTACTTC
CDR3: CASSLGPAGGDRYF
D: TRBD2
size: .
J: TRBJ2-7
V: TRBV28

DNA: TGTGCCAGCAGCTTTCGGTTCGGGACACCAAACACTGAAGCTTTCTTT
CDR3: CASSFRFGTPNTEAFF
D: .
size: .
J: TRBJ1-1
V: TRBV11-2

DNA: TGTGCCACTTCGACAGTCGTCAATGAGCAGTTCTTC
CDR3: CATSTVVNEQFF
D: .
size: .
J: TRBJ2-1
V: TRBV12-3/TRBV12-4

DNA: TGTGCCAGCAGCCCCGGCGGCCGTGTCTCCGGGAGAGAAGAGACCCAGTACTTC
CDR3: CASSPGGRVSGREETQYF
D: .
size: .
J: TRBJ2-5
V: TRBV6-2/TRBV6-3

DNA: TGCGCCAGCAGCCAAGAATACGGGACGGATTCACCCCTCCACTTT
CDR3: CASSQEYGTDSPLHF
D: .
size: .
J: TRBJ1-6
V: TRBV4-1

DNA: TGTGCCAGTAGTCGTTTCGGCGGGGGGGAGCAGTTCTTC
CDR3: CASSRFGGGEQFF
D: TRBD2
size: .
J: TRBJ2-1
V: TRBV19

DNA: TGTGCCAGCAGTTACATGGGGAACACTGAAGCTTTCTTT
CDR3: CASSYMGNTEAFF
D: .
size: .
J: TRBJ1-1
V: TRBV6-5

DNA: TGTGCCAGCAGCTTAGATGGTCGACAGGGTAAGGCTGAAGCTTTCTTT
CDR3: CASSLDGRQGKAEAFF
D: TRBD1
size: .
J: TRBJ1-1
V: TRBV11-3

DNA: TGTGCCAGCAGTTACTCCGGCAGGGGCACTGAAGCTTTCTTT
CDR3: CASSYSGRGTEAFF
D: .
size: .
J: TRBJ1-1
V: TRBV6-5

DNA: TGTGCCAGCAGCGGGGACAGAGTGTCCTACGAGCAGTACTTC
CDR3: CASSGDRVSYEQYF
D: TRBD1
size: .
J: TRBJ2-7
V: TRBV5-4

DNA: TGTGCCATCAGGGGGACGGAAAGCTCCTACGAGCAGTACTTC
CDR3: CAIRGTESSYEQYF
D: .
size: .
J: TRBJ2-7
V: TRBV10-3

DNA: TGTGCCACCAGCCTCGCCGAAAAACTGTTTTTT
CDR3: CATSLAEKLFF
D: .
size: .
J: TRBJ1-4
V: TRBV15

DNA: TGCGCCAGCAGCCCCCGGACCCTGAGCACAGATACGCAGTATTTT
CDR3: CASSPRTLSTDTQYF
D: .
size: .
J: TRBJ2-3
V: TRBV5-1

DNA: TGTGCCAGCAGTTTGCAGGGTCCCCACGAGCAGTACTTC
CDR3: CASSLQGPHEQYF
D: .
size: .
J: TRBJ2-7
V: TRBV28

DNA: TGTGCCAGCAGCTCCCGCGGAGGTACTGGGGCCAACGTCCTGACTTTC
CDR3: CASSSRGGTGANVLTF
D: .
size: once
J: TRBJ2-6
V: TRBV3-1/TRBV3-2

DNA: TGTGCCAGCAGTTATAGGACTCGGACCCCTGCTCAGCAGTACTTC
CDR3: CASSYRTRTPAQQYF
D: .
size: .
J: TRBJ2-7
V: TRBV6-2/TRBV6-3

DNA: TGTGCCAGTAGTGACCTCAGGGCCCTGAACACTGAAGCTTTCTTT
CDR3: CASSDLRALNTEAFF
D: .
size: .
J: TRBJ1-1
V: TRBV19

DNA: TGTGCCAGCAGCAAAGGGGGGGGGAACCCTAGCACAGATACGCAGTATTTT
CDR3: CASSKGGGNPSTDTQYF
D: .
size: .
J: TRBJ2-3
V: TRBV21-1

DNA: TGCGCCAGCAGCGCTATAGCGGGGGCCTCCTACGAGCAGTACTTC
CDR3: CASSAIAGASYEQYF
D: TRBD2
size: .
J: TRBJ2-7
V: TRBV5-1

DNA: TGTGCCAGCAGCTCATCCGGGGACCAGGATGAGCAGTTCTTC
CDR3: CASSSSGDQDEQFF
D: .
size: .
J: TRBJ2-1
V: TRBV7-9

DNA: TGTGCCAGCAGCCTGGACAGACCTCGCGGGGAGCTGTTTTTT
CDR3: CASSLDRPRGELFF
D: .
size: .
J: TRBJ2-2
V: TRBV6-5

DNA: TGTGCCAGCAGCCTCACGCTAGCGGGAGCTTACAATGAGCAGTTCTTC
CDR3: CASSLTLAGAYNEQFF
D: TRBD2
size: .
J: TRBJ2-1
V: TRBV7-9

DNA: TGCGCCAGCAGCTCGACCTCAACTAATGAAAAACTGTTTTTT
CDR3: CASSSTSTNEKLFF
D: .
size: .
J: TRBJ1-4
V: TRBV5-1

DNA: TGCAGCGTTCAAACCCTTTCGACTGAAGCTTTCTTT
CDR3: CSVQTLSTEAFF
D: .
size: .
J: TRBJ1-1
V: TRBV29-1

DNA: TGTGCCACCAGCAGATCATTGCCAGGGGCTGGGGCCAACGTCCTGACTTTC
CDR3: CATSRSLPGAGANVLTF
D: .
size: .
J: TRBJ2-6
V: TRBV15

DNA: TGCGCCAGCAGCTTGGACGGGACACCATATGGCTACACCTTC
CDR3: CASSLDGTPYGYTF
D: .
size: once
J: TRBJ1-2
V: TRBV5-1

DNA: TGTGCCAGCAGAATTGGGACGGGCGCCCACGAGCAGTACTTC
CDR3: CASRIGTGAHEQYF
D: .
size: .
J: TRBJ2-7
V: TRBV7-8

DNA: TGTGCCAGCAGGGTAGACAGCCCCGCATCCTTC
CDR3: CASRVDSPASF
D: .
size: once
J: TRBJ1-2
V: TRBV2